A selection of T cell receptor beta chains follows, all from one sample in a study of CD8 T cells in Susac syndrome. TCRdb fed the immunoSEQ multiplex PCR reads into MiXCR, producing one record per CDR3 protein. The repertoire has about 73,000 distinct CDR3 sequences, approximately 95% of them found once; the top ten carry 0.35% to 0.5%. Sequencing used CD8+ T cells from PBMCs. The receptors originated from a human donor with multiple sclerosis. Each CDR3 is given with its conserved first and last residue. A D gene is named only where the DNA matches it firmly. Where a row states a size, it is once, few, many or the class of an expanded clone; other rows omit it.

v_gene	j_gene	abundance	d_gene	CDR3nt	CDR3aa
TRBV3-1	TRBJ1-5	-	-	TGTGCCAGCAGCCCCCTGGGGGGCAGAGGTCAGCCCCAGCATTTT	CASSPLGGRGQPQHF
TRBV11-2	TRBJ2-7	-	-	TGTGCCAGCAGCTTAGAAAAGGGGCTTTCCTCCTACGAGCAGTACTTC	CASSLEKGLSSYEQYF
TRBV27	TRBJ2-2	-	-	TGTGCCAGCAGTTTCCAAAGCGGAGACAGTCCCGGGGAGCTGTTTTTT	CASSFQSGDSPGELFF
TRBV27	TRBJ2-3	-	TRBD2	TGTGCCAGCAGTTGGGCGGGAGCCACAGATACGCAGTATTTT	CASSWAGATDTQYF
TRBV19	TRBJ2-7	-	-	TGTGCCAGTAGTATGTTTCCAACCTACGAGCAGTACTTC	CASSMFPTYEQYF
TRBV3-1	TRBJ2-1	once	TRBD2	TGTGCCAGCAGCCACGGGAGGTACAATGAGCAGTTCTTC	CASSHGRYNEQFF
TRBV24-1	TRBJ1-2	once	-	TGTGCCACCAGTGATTCCTGGTCAGGGGAGGGCTACACCTTC	CATSDSWSGEGYTF
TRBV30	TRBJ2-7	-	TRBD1	TGTGCCTGGAGCCCGACAGGGTTCTTCGACGAGCAGTACTTC	CAWSPTGFFDEQYF
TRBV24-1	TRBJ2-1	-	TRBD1	TGTGCCACCTCCCCAGGACAGGGGGTCAATGAGCAGTTCTTC	CATSPGQGVNEQFF
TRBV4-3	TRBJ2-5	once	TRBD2	TGCGCCAGCAGCGGCGGGGGGGACCCAATGGAGACCCAGTACTTC	CASSGGGDPMETQYF